This paragraph reports one T cell receptor beta chain. These data come from a study of shared clonotypes between healthy human individuals. The CDR3 length is 15 residues. Trimming pared 0 bases from V and 3 bases from J, leaving 10 bases between. Germline CDR1 reads SGHTS; CDR2 reads YDEGEE. Measured with immunoSEQ multiplex PCR; TCRdb has only the in-frame clones, and not every one. This sample carries about 1 million clones, around 82% of them seen once, and the ten largest clones take about 0.52%. V and J are TRBV5-8 and TRBJ2-1; D is unclear. The specimen was memory CD4+ T cells from PBMCs. Subset of the sample: CD45RA-negative fraction. The TCR originated in a man between 18 and 35 years old in good health. Some clones in this sample may be carry-over from other donors' samples. As DNA, the CDR3 is TGTGCCAGCAGCTTGGTAGGCCAGGTCTACAATGAGCAGTTCTTC. Amino acid sequence: CASSLVGQVYNEQFF. Looking up the rest from reference TRBV5-8 and TRBJ2-1 gives the full variable domain: EAGVTQSPTHLIKTRGQQATLRCSPISGHTSVYWYQQALGLGLQFLLWYDEGEERNRGNFPPRFSGRQFPNYSSELNVNALELEDSALYLCASSLVGQVYNEQFFGPGTRLTVL.